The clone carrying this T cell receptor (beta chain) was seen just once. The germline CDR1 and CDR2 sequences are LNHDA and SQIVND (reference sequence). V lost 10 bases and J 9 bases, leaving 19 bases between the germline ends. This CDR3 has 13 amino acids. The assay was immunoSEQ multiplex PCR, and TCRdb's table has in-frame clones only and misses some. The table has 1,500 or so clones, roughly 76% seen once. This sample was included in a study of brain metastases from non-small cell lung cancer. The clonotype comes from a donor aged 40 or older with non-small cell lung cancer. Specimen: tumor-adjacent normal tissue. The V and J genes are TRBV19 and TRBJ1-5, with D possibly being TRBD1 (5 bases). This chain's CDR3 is CATQGRPDGPQHF. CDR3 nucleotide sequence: TGTGCCACCCAGGGACGGCCCGATGGGCCCCAGCATTTT.